This entry concerns a single TCR beta chain. V shed 0 bases and J 5 bases; nucleotides not matched to a gene: 4. Germline V CDR1 and CDR2: LNHNV, YYDKDF (reference sequence). The CDR3 has 16 amino acids. This record belongs to a study of blood T cell repertoires in COVID-19. Authors' analysis steps: Amplification from reference gene primers served as the basis for estimated nucleated cell counts. The data were produced by immunoSEQ multiplex PCR, yet TCRdb's version contains in-frame clones alone and is incomplete. D and trimming come from the DNA, and the V and J calls and clone size come from that table. The profile shows around 190,000 clones, 70% to 90% of them singletons.

Sequencing was done on a sample of peripheral blood. This sequence joins TRBV15 and TRBJ2-1; TRBD2 agrees at 10 bases. This clonotype was obtained from a man in his fifties with COVID-19, enrolled during active disease. Here the CDR3 reads CATSREASGRDNEQFF. The CDR3 bases are TGTGCCACCAGCAGAGAGGCTAGCGGGAGAGACAATGAGCAGTTCTTC. The full variable domain, its missing parts supplied by reference TRBV15 and TRBJ2-1, is DAMVIQNPRYQVTQFGKPVTLSCSQTLNHNVMYWYQQKSSQAPKLLFHYYDKDFNNEADTPDNFQSRRPNTSFCFLDIRSPGLGDTAMYLCATSREASGRDNEQFFGPGTRLTVL.